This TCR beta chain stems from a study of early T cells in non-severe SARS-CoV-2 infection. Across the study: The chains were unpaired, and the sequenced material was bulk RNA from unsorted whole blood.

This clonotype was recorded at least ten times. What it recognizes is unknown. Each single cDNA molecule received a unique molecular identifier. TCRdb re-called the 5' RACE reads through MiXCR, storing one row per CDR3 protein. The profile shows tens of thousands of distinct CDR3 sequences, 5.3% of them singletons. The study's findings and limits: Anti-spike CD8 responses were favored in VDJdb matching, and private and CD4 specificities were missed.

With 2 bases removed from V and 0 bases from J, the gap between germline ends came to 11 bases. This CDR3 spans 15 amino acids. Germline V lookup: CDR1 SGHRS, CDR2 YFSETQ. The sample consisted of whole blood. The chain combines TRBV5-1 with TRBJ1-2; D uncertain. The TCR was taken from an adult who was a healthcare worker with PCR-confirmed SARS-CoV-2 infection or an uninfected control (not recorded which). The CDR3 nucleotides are TGCGCCAGCAGCTTAACAGCCTCCACTAACTATGGCTACACCTTC. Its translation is CASSLTASTNYGYTF.